This is a list of T cell receptor beta chains from one sample in a study of blood T cell repertoires in COVID-19. Assay used: immunoSEQ multiplex PCR; TCRdb lists only in-frame clones, some missing. This table has about 100,000 clones, less than 75% appearing once. Source material: peripheral blood. The receptor source for this set is a middle-aged woman with acute or convalescent COVID-19. CDR3s include the opening cysteine and the closing phenylalanine or tryptophan. A D gene is named only where the DNA matches it firmly. For some rows the clone size is stated as once, few or many, or as a class when expanded; others skip it.

>NA|TRBV11-2|few|TRBJ1-4
TGTGCCAGCAGCAGGAACGGGGGGTATGAAAAACTGTTTTTT
CASSRNGGYEKLFF
>NA|TRBV10-3|NA|TRBJ2-5
TGTGCCATCAGTGAGGAGGGCGGACAAGAGACCCAGTACTTC
CAISEEGGQETQYF
>NA|TRBV10-1|NA|TRBJ2-6
TGCGCCAGCAGTGCGGGTCCCGGGGCCAACGTCCTGACTTTC
CASSAGPGANVLTF
>TRBD2|TRBV28|NA|TRBJ2-5
TGTGCCAGCAGTTCCCCATCTGCGGGGGGCAAAGAGACCCAGTACTTC
CASSSPSAGGKETQYF
>NA|TRBV2|NA|TRBJ2-5
TGTGCCAGCACAGGGCTCCAAGAGACCCAGTACTTC
CASTGLQETQYF
>NA|TRBV3-1/TRBV3-2|NA|TRBJ1-6
TGTGCCAGCAGCCACCCCCAGGGTTTATCACCCCTCCACTTT
CASSHPQGLSPLHF
>TRBD2|TRBV28|NA|TRBJ2-7
TGTGCCAGCAGTCTAGCGGGGTACGAGCAGTACTTC
CASSLAGYEQYF
>NA|TRBV20-1|NA|TRBJ1-6
TGCAGTGCTAGTGGCGGCGGAAATTCACCCCTCCACTTT
CSASGGGNSPLHF
>NA|TRBV6-5|NA|TRBJ1-2
TGTGCCAGCAGTAGGACTGTTGGGGATGGCTACACCTTC
CASSRTVGDGYTF
>TRBD2|TRBV24-1|NA|TRBJ2-7
TGTGCCACCAGTGATTTTACGGGGGGGCTATACGAGCAGTACTTC
CATSDFTGGLYEQYF
>TRBD2|TRBV6-6|NA|TRBJ2-7
TGTGCCAGCAGTTACTCGTCGGGGGGGCCGTACGAGCAGTACTTC
CASSYSSGGPYEQYF
>TRBD1|TRBV11-2|few|TRBJ2-2
TGTGCCAGCAGCTTCAGGCAGGGGGACACCGGGGAGCTGTTTTTT
CASSFRQGDTGELFF
>NA|TRBV4-2|NA|TRBJ1-2
TGTGCCAGCACCTCTAGTGGGGGCCCCTATGGCTACACCTTC
CASTSSGGPYGYTF
>NA|TRBV6-1|few|TRBJ1-1
TGTGCCAGCAGTGATTGGTTGACAGTCAACACTGAAGCTTTCTTT
CASSDWLTVNTEAFF
>NA|TRBV28|NA|TRBJ2-7
TGTGCCAGCAGTTCTCGGACACACACCTACGAGCAGTACTTC
CASSSRTHTYEQYF
>TRBD2|TRBV7-9|NA|TRBJ2-7
TGTGCCAGCAGCCGCGGGGGAACCGGGGACGAGCAGTACTTC
CASSRGGTGDEQYF
>NA|TRBV7-6|NA|TRBJ1-1
TGTGCCAGCAGCTTGAGGTTGGGGGGATTGAGCACTGAAGCTTTCTTT
CASSLRLGGLSTEAFF
>TRBD2|TRBV7-2|NA|TRBJ2-2
TGTGCCAGCAGCCCGCGGACTAGCGGGGCCAACACCGGGGAGCTGTTTTTT
CASSPRTSGANTGELFF
>NA|TRBV7-8|medium-sized|TRBJ2-7
TGTGCCAGCAGCCCCGGGACACAACCCTACGAGCAGTACTTC
CASSPGTQPYEQYF
>TRBD1|TRBV7-8|NA|TRBJ1-1
TGTGCCAGCAGCTTAGGGCGGGACAGGGAGGCTGAAGCTTTCTTT
CASSLGRDREAEAFF
>TRBD2|TRBV3-1/TRBV3-2|NA|TRBJ2-3
TGTGCCAGCAGCCAAGCCCTACTAGCGGGGGGTGGAGATACGCAGTATTTT
CASSQALLAGGGDTQYF
>NA|TRBV5-1|NA|TRBJ1-1
TGCGCCAGCAGGGGGGCCTTGAACACTGAAGCTTTCTTT
CASRGALNTEAFF
>NA|TRBV11-2|NA|TRBJ1-2
TGTGCCAGCAGCCCCTCGGACAGTAGTTATGGCTACACCTTC
CASSPSDSSYGYTF
>NA|TRBV6-5|once|TRBJ2-7
TGTGCCAGCAGGTCCGGTTGGGGAGCCTACGAGCAGTACTTC
CASRSGWGAYEQYF
>NA|TRBV5-1|NA|TRBJ2-7
TGCGCCAGCAGCTTGGCCAAGAGCTCCTACGAGCAGTACTTC
CASSLAKSSYEQYF
>TRBD1|TRBV28|once|TRBJ2-7
TGTGCCAGCCAGGGGGCACCGGCCTACGAGCAGTACTTC
CASQGAPAYEQYF
>TRBD2|TRBV9|NA|TRBJ2-2
TGTGCCAGCAGCGTAGCCCTAGCGGGGGCCAGCACCGGGGAGCTGTTTTTT
CASSVALAGASTGELFF
>TRBD1|TRBV3-1/TRBV3-2|NA|TRBJ2-5
TGTGCCAGCAGCCAACGGGGGACAGGGTTGGAGACCCAGTACTTC
CASSQRGTGLETQYF
>TRBD1|TRBV6-5|many|TRBJ1-2
TGTGCCAGCAGTTTCGGGGACAGGGCTAACTATGGCTACACCTTC
CASSFGDRANYGYTF
>NA|TRBV10-3|NA|TRBJ2-7
TGTGCCATCAGTGCGCCAGGGAAAACCGAGCAGTACTTC
CAISAPGKTEQYF
>NA|TRBV6-1|NA|TRBJ2-3
TGTGCCAGCAGTGAACGTGGGCAGACAGATACGCAGTATTTT
CASSERGQTDTQYF
>TRBD1|TRBV19|NA|TRBJ2-5
TGTGCCAGTAGTATAGATCCCCCGGGACAGGGGAGGCAGACCCAGTACTTC
CASSIDPPGQGRQTQYF
>NA|TRBV6-5|few|TRBJ1-2
TGTGCCAGCAGTCTCGGGGGGGATGGCTACACCTTC
CASSLGGDGYTF
>TRBD1|TRBV5-1|NA|TRBJ1-1
TGCGCCAGCAGCTTCAAGGGGACAGACACTGAAGCTTTCTTT
CASSFKGTDTEAFF
>NA|TRBV19|NA|TRBJ1-6
TGTGCCAGTAGGCACGACAGGTCCTCACCCCTCCACTTT
CASRHDRSSPLHF
>NA|TRBV13|NA|TRBJ2-5
TGTGCCAGCAGCTTAAGTGGCTACCAAGAGACCCAGTACTTC
CASSLSGYQETQYF
>TRBD1|TRBV5-4|NA|TRBJ1-2
TGTGCCAGCAGCTCAGGGGGACAGGGGACCGGTGGCTACACCTTC
CASSSGGQGTGGYTF
>NA|TRBV19|few|TRBJ2-3
TGTGCCAGTAGACGACAATATACGCAGTATTTT
CASRRQYTQYF
>TRBD2|TRBV4-1|NA|TRBJ2-1
TGCGCCAGCAGCCAAGATTGGTCTAGCGGCTTTTACAATGAGCAGTTCTTC
CASSQDWSSGFYNEQFF
>NA|TRBV6-5|NA|TRBJ2-7
TGTGCCAGCAGTCTTCCAGGGTTAGACTACGAGCAGTACTTC
CASSLPGLDYEQYF
>NA|TRBV6-5|NA|TRBJ2-7
TGTGCCAGCAGCCCCGGTGCGCCCTACGAGCAGTACTTC
CASSPGAPYEQYF
>TRBD1|TRBV18|NA|TRBJ1-1
TGTGCCAGCTCATTATCGACAGGGGGAACTGAAGCTTTCTTT
CASSLSTGGTEAFF
>NA|TRBV18|NA|TRBJ1-1
TGTGCCAGCTCACCAAGGACACTTTTGAACACTGAAGCTTTCTTT
CASSPRTLLNTEAFF
>NA|TRBV6-6|NA|TRBJ1-1
TGTGCCAGCAGTCCCAGGGTGGGGGGCACTGAAGCTTTCTTT
CASSPRVGGTEAFF
>NA|TRBV14|NA|TRBJ1-6
TGTGCCAGCAGCTTACCAGGGCTCCCCCTCCACTTT
CASSLPGLPLHF